The present T cell receptor (beta chain) was sequenced within a study of blood T cell repertoires in COVID-19. Study summary: The analysed material was cDNA or gDNA that came from T cells, B-cell-depleted T cells, or PBMCs.

This CDR3 is built from 14 residues. Germline values: CDR1 MNHEY, CDR2 SMNVEV (reference sequence). The V segment lost 5 bases and the J segment 9 bases; nucleotides outside the gene matches: 9. Sequencing used immunoSEQ multiplex PCR; TCRdb keeps in-frame clones, though not all of them. The data show about 150,000 clones, with 70% to 85% seen just once and approximately 6.9% held by the top ten. Input material: peripheral blood. The receptor comes from a man aged 80 or over with COVID-19, enrolled during active disease. V usage is TRBV27 and J usage is TRBJ1-4, with 7 bases matching TRBD1. The CDR3 loop reads CASSPLGTAQKLFF. For the CDR3, the DNA is TGTGCCAGCAGTCCGTTGGGGACAGCTCAAAAACTGTTTTTT.